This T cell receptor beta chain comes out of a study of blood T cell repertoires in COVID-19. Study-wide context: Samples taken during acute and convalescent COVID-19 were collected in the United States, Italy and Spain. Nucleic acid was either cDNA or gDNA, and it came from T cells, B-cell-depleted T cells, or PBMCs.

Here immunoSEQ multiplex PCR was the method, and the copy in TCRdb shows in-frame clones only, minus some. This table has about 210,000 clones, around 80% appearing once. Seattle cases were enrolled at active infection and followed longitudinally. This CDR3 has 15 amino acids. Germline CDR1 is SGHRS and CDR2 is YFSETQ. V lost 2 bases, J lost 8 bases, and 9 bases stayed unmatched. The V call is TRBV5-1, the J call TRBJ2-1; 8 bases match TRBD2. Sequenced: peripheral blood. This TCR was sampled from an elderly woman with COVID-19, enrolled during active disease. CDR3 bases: TGCGCCAGCAGCTTCGGGGGGGACAAGGTTTATGAGCAGTTCTTC. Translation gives CASSFGGDKVYEQFF.